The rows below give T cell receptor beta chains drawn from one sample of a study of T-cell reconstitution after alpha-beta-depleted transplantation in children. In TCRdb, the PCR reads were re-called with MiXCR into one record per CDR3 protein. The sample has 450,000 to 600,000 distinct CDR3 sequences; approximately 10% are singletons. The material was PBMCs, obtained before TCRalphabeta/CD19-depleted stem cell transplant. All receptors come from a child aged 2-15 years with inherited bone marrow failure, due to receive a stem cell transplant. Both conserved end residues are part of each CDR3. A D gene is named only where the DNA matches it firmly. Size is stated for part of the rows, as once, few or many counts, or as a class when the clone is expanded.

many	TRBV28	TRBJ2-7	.	TGTGCCAGCAGTTTTTGGGAAATATACGAGCAGTACTTC	CASSFWEIYEQYF
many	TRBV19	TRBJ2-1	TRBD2	TGTGCCAGTAGTATCGGGACTAGGGGGTACAATGAGCAGTTCTTC	CASSIGTRGYNEQFF
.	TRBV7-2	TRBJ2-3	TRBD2	TGTGCCAGCAGCCACGAACTAGCGGGAGCGGATACGCAGTATTTT	CASSHELAGADTQYF
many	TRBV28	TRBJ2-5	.	TGTGCCAGCAGACCGGACCCTGGGGAAGAGACCCAGTACTTC	CASRPDPGEETQYF
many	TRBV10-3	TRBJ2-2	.	TGTGCCATCAGTAAGGGGGGGAACACCGGGGAGCTGTTTTTT	CAISKGGNTGELFF
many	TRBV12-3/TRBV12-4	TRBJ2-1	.	TGTGCCAGCTGGGACGGGAGAGCCTATGAGCAGTTCTTC	CASWDGRAYEQFF
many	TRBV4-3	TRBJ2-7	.	TGCGCCAGCAGCCAAGGACTTTTCTCCTACGAGCAGTACTTC	CASSQGLFSYEQYF
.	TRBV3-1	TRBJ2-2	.	TGTGCCAGCTGCCAAGATGGCGGCAGGAATGCGACCGGGGAGCTGTTTTTT	CASCQDGGRNATGELFF
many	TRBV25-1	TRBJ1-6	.	TGTGCCAGCAGTGAATGGGTAGATTCACCCCTCCACTTT	CASSEWVDSPLHF
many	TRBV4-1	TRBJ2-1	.	TGCGCCAGCAGCCAAGAGTTCGGACGGACCTCCTACAATGAGCAGTCCTTC	CASSQEFGRTSYNEQSF
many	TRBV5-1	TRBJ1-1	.	TGCGCCAGCAGCTCCCGACTGAACACTGAAGCTTTCTTT	CASSSRLNTEAFF
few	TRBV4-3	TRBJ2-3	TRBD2	TGCGCCAGCAGCCAAGGGGCTAGCGGGAGTTATAGCACAGATACGCAGTATTTT	CASSQGASGSYSTDTQYF
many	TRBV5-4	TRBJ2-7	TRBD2	TGTGCCAGCAGCGGAGGCCCCCCGGGAGGGTCCTACGAGCAGTACTTC	CASSGGPPGGSYEQYF
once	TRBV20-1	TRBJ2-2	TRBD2	TGCAGTGCTAGTCGGGGGGGCCCGGGACTAGCGGGGAACACCGGGGAGCTGTTTTTT	CSASRGGPGLAGNTGELFF
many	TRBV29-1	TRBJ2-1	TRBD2	TGCAGCGTTGAAGAGAACCCCGGGACTAGCATGTACAATGAGCAGTTCTTC	CSVEENPGTSMYNEQFF
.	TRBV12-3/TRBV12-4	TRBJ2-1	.	TGTGCCAGCAGTTTAGGTGGTGGGGACAATGAGCAGTTCTTC	CASSLGGGDNEQFF
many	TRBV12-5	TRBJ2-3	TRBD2	TGTGCTAGTGGCACCGGGACTAGTCCAGATACGCAGTATTTT	CASGTGTSPDTQYF
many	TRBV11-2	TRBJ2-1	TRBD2	TGTGCCAGCAGCTCTTATGGGGTGGCGGCTAGCGGGAGGGCAGATGAGCAGTTCTTC	CASSSYGVAASGRADEQFF
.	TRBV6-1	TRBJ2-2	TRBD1	TGTGCCAGCAGTGAATACAGGGGGGCCGGGGAGCTGTTTTTT	CASSEYRGAGELFF
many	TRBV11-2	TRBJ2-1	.	TGTGCCAGCAGCTTAGAGGTAATTGGTGAGCAGTTCTTC	CASSLEVIGEQFF
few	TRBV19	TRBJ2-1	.	TGTGCCAGTAGCCGGGACTCGAGCTCCTACAATGAGCAGTTCTTC	CASSRDSSSYNEQFF
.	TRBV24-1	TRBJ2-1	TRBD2	TGTGCCACCAGTGATTTGTCTTACGGGAGGTCTTACAATGAGCAGTTCTTC	CATSDLSYGRSYNEQFF
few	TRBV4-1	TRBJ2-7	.	TGCGCCAGCAGCGTTGTTGGCGGCCACTCCTACGAGCAGTACTTC	CASSVVGGHSYEQYF
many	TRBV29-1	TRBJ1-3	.	TGCAGCGTTGAAGACGCCTTCGGAACAGGGAAGGATTTT	CSVEDAFGTGKDF
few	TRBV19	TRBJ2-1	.	TGTGCCAGTAGTATTATCTGGCGGGAATCCTACAATGAGCAGTTCTTC	CASSIIWRESYNEQFF
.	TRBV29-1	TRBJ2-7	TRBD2	TGCAGCGTTGGGGGGGTTAGCGGGAGTTATGGATACGAGCAGTACTTC	CSVGGVSGSYGYEQYF
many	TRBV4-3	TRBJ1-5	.	TGCGCCAGCAGCCAAGATAACAGCGATCAGCCCCAGCATTTT	CASSQDNSDQPQHF
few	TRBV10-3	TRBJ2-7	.	TGTGCCATCAGTGGCAGGGGCTACGAGCAGTACTTC	CAISGRGYEQYF
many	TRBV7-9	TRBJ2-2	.	TGTGCCAGAGACAGGGAGGACACCGGGGAGCTGTTTTTT	CARDREDTGELFF
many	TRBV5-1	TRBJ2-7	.	TGCGCCAGCAGCTTGGGCTACGGCGGAGCCTACGAGCAGTACTTC	CASSLGYGGAYEQYF
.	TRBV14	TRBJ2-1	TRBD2	TGTGCCAGCAGCCAAGCCAGCGGGAGGCCGAGCTCCTACAATGAGCAGTTCTTC	CASSQASGRPSSYNEQFF
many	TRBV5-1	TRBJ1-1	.	TGCGCCAGCAGCTTGGCCGTCCTAGGGACGAACACTGAAGCTTTCTTT	CASSLAVLGTNTEAFF
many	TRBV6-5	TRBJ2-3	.	TGTGCCAGCAGTTACGGGGGACTCACAGATACGCAGTATTTT	CASSYGGLTDTQYF
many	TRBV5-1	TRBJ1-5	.	TGCGCCAGCAGCTTGGGGGAGGGTCAGCCCCAGCATTTT	CASSLGEGQPQHF
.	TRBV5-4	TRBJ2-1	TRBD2	TGTGCCAGCAGCATAGCGGGAGGTACCTACAATGAGCAGTTCTTC	CASSIAGGTYNEQFF
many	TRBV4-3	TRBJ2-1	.	TGCGCCAGCAGCCGAATCCCCGGAGTTATGTCCTACAATGAGCAGTTCTTC	CASSRIPGVMSYNEQFF
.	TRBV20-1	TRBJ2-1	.	TGCAGTGCTAGAGCCGACCCTTACAATGAGCAGTTCTTC	CSARADPYNEQFF
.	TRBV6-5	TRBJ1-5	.	TGTGCCAGCAGTTCCGACGGAGGGTGGGGTCAGCCCCAGCATTTT	CASSSDGGWGQPQHF
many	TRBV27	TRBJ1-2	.	TGTGCCAGCAGTTCCACCGCGAGCTATGGCTACACCTTC	CASSSTASYGYTF
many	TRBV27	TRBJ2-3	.	TGTGCCAGCAGTCAAAGGGGCACAGATACGCAGTATTTT	CASSQRGTDTQYF
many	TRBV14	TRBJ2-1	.	TGTGCCAGCAGCACTTGGTGGAATGAGCAGTTCTTC	CASSTWWNEQFF
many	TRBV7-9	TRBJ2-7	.	TGTGCCAGCAGCTTAGTTGGAGTCCACGAGCAGTACTTC	CASSLVGVHEQYF
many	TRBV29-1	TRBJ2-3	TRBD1	TGCAGCGTTGCCACGGGACAGGGCGATTCGGATACGCAGTATTTT	CSVATGQGDSDTQYF
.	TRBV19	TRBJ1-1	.	TGTGCCAGTAGTATAGGCACTGTAAACACTGAAGCTTTCTTT	CASSIGTVNTEAFF
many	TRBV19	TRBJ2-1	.	TGTGCCAGTAGTATAGCTATGCCCAATGAGCAGTTCTTC	CASSIAMPNEQFF
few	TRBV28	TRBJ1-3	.	TGTGCCAGCAGTTTATTGGACGACTCTGGAAACACCATATATTTT	CASSLLDDSGNTIYF
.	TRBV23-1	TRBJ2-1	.	TGCGCCAGCAGTCAAGGAGGGGTACGCTACAATGAGCAGTTCTTC	CASSQGGVRYNEQFF
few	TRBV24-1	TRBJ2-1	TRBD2	TGTGCCACCAGTGGAATAGAACTCGGACTAGCGGACAATGAGCAGTTCTTC	CATSGIELGLADNEQFF
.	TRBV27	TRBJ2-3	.	TGTGCCAGCAGTTCTCTTAGAGGGAGTTTCACAGATACGCAGTATTTT	CASSSLRGSFTDTQYF
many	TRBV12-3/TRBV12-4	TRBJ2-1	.	TGTGCCAGCAGTTTATCTATGTCAAGCTCCTACAATGAGCAGTTCTTC	CASSLSMSSSYNEQFF
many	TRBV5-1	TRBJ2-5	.	TGCGCCAGCAGCTTCCAGAAAGAGACCCAGTACTTC	CASSFQKETQYF
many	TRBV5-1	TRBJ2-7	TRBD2	TGCGCCAGCAGCTTGTCCACTAGCGGGAGCTACGAGCAGTACTTC	CASSLSTSGSYEQYF
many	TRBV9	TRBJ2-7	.	TGTGCCAGCAACACGGGAGATTACACCCACGAGCAGTACTTC	CASNTGDYTHEQYF
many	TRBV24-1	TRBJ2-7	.	TGTGCCACCAGTGACCGGCAGAGTTTCCACGAGCAGTACTTC	CATSDRQSFHEQYF
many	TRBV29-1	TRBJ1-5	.	TGCAGCGTGGGCCTGAATGGGGAGCAGCCCCAGCATTTT	CSVGLNGEQPQHF
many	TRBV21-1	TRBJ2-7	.	TGTGCCAGCAGCACCCTGGCGACAGGGGCCTACACCGGAATGTACGAGCAGTACTTC	CASSTLATGAYTGMYEQYF
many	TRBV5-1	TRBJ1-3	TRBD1	TGCGCCAGCAGCTTGGGGACAGGTCCTGGAAACACCATATATTTT	CASSLGTGPGNTIYF
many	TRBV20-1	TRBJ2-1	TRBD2	TGCAGTGCTAGAGACTTTAAGAGGACTAGCGGGATCAATGAGCAGTTCTTC	CSARDFKRTSGINEQFF